A selection of T cell receptor beta chains follows, all from one sample in a study of T cell responses to AZD1222 COVID-19 vaccine. This table comes from immunoSEQ multiplex PCR, and its TCRdb copy is limited to in-frame clones, with some not included. In the table there are about 160,000 clones, roughly 90% of which are singletons. This specimen was peripheral blood, taken 28 days after the second AZD1222 dose. These TCRs come from an adult who received the AZD1222 COVID-19 vaccine. CDR3s include the opening cysteine and the closing phenylalanine or tryptophan. D genes are given only for firm matches. Clone size is given for some rows only: seen once, a few or many times, or a class if the clone is expanded.

j_call,clone_size,d_call,v_call,cdr3_aa,cdr3_nt
TRBJ2-3,.,.,TRBV7-9,CASSLRGGYTDTQYF,TGTGCCAGCAGCCTTCGGGGCGGTTACACAGATACGCAGTATTTT
TRBJ2-6,.,.,TRBV14,CASSLRAGANVLTF,TGTGCCAGCAGCCTTAGGGCTGGGGCCAACGTCCTGACTTTC
TRBJ1-5,.,.,TRBV18,CASSEGSNQPQHF,TGTGCCAGCTCAGAGGGAAGCAATCAGCCCCAGCATTTT
TRBJ1-5,.,.,TRBV3-1/TRBV3-2,CASSQDPRQANKDSNQPQHF,TGTGCCAGCAGCCAAGATCCGCGGCAGGCGAACAAGGATAGCAATCAGCCCCAGCATTTT
TRBJ1-5,few,.,TRBV19,CASSGQGQSNQPQHF,TGTGCCAGTTCGGGTCAGGGACAAAGCAATCAGCCCCAGCATTTT
TRBJ2-1,.,TRBD2,TRBV7-8,CASTLTPGGSHNEQFF,TGTGCCAGCACCTTGACACCGGGGGGGTCGCACAATGAGCAGTTCTTC
TRBJ1-1,.,.,TRBV19,CASSITRGHTEAFF,TGTGCCAGTAGTATCACCAGGGGCCACACTGAAGCTTTCTTT
TRBJ2-7,.,.,TRBV27,CASSYQGGGAGSYEQYF,TGTGCCAGCAGTTACCAGGGGGGGGGCGCGGGCTCCTACGAGCAGTACTTC
TRBJ1-1,.,.,TRBV12-3/TRBV12-4,CASRFPGGAFF,TGTGCCAGCCGCTTCCCCGGTGGAGCTTTCTTT
TRBJ2-3,once,TRBD2,TRBV5-1,CASSSQPSGERTDTQYF,TGCGCCAGCAGCTCACAACCTAGCGGGGAGAGGACAGATACGCAGTATTTT
TRBJ1-5,.,.,TRBV5-5,CASSYTLSNQPQHF,TGTGCCAGCAGCTATACATTGAGCAATCAGCCCCAGCATTTT
TRBJ2-3,.,.,TRBV3-1/TRBV3-2,CASSQRQGSTDTQYF,TGTGCCAGCAGCCAACGGCAGGGCAGCACAGATACGCAGTATTTT
TRBJ1-2,.,.,TRBV15,CATSRDGPYYGYTF,TGTGCCACCAGCAGAGATGGGCCATATTATGGCTACACCTTC
TRBJ1-1,.,.,TRBV6-6,CASCWGTEAFF,TGTGCCAGCTGTTGGGGGACTGAAGCTTTCTTT
TRBJ1-2,.,.,TRBV12-3/TRBV12-4,CASSFSVNYGYTF,TGTGCCAGCAGTTTTTCGGTTAACTATGGCTACACCTTC
TRBJ1-2,.,.,TRBV14,CASSRDPKVYGYTF,TGTGCCAGCAGCAGGGACCCGAAGGTCTATGGCTACACCTTC
TRBJ1-1,.,.,TRBV3-1/TRBV3-2,CASSQWPEQDTEAFF,TGTGCCAGCAGCCAATGGCCGGAACAAGACACTGAAGCTTTCTTT
TRBJ1-2,.,.,TRBV12-3/TRBV12-4,CASSVSRAGYTF,TGTGCCAGCAGTGTAAGCAGGGCTGGCTACACCTTC
TRBJ1-1,.,.,TRBV3-1/TRBV3-2,CASSQEANTEAFF,TGTGCCAGCAGCCAAGAGGCTAACACTGAAGCTTTCTTT
TRBJ2-7,.,.,TRBV13,CASSLVGDSAILEQYF,TGTGCCAGCAGCTTAGTAGGGGACTCGGCGATCTTAGAGCAGTACTTC
TRBJ2-7,few,.,TRBV30,CAWTATISYEQYF,TGTGCCTGGACAGCGACCATCTCCTACGAGCAGTACTTC
TRBJ1-5,.,.,TRBV7-4,CASSFLLPESNQPQHF,TGTGCCAGCAGCTTCTTACTCCCGGAGAGCAATCAGCCCCAGCATTTT
TRBJ1-3,.,.,TRBV19,CASINAADTIYF,TGTGCCAGTATAAACGCCGCAGACACCATATATTTT
TRBJ2-1,.,.,TRBV5-1,CASSLVRGGRLVDEQFF,TGCGCCAGCAGCTTGGTCCGCGGCGGGCGCCTAGTGGATGAGCAGTTCTTC
TRBJ1-6,.,.,TRBV6-5,CATGQGKMVLHF,TGTGCCACCGGGCAGGGGAAAATGGTCCTCCACTTT
TRBJ2-1,.,.,TRBV2,CASSEGIRSSYNEQFF,TGTGCCAGCAGTGAAGGTATCCGGAGCTCCTACAATGAGCAGTTCTTC
TRBJ2-5,.,TRBD2,TRBV7-9,CASAIAGSRGETQYF,TGTGCCAGCGCAATAGCGGGGTCGAGGGGGGAGACCCAGTACTTC
TRBJ1-6,.,.,TRBV5-1,CASSSRPDSGNSPLHF,TGCGCCAGCAGCTCAAGACCGGACTCAGGGAATTCACCCCTCCACTTT
TRBJ2-2,.,TRBD2,TRBV7-2,CASSLGGADGELFF,TGTGCCAGCAGCCTCGGGGGGGCGGACGGGGAGCTGTTTTTT
TRBJ1-2,.,TRBD1,TRBV19,CASSDPGTGKGYTF,TGTGCCAGTAGTGACCCCGGGACAGGAAAAGGCTACACCTTC
TRBJ1-5,few,.,TRBV5-4,CASSLAGDLGQPQHF,TGTGCCAGCAGCTTGGCGGGGGATCTTGGCCAGCCCCAGCATTTT
TRBJ1-5,.,.,TRBV7-2,CASSLVGLSNQPQHF,TGTGCCAGCAGCTTAGTCGGGCTTAGCAATCAGCCCCAGCATTTT
TRBJ2-2,.,.,TRBV12-5,CASAPNSWGELFF,TGTGCTAGTGCCCCGAACTCCTGGGGGGAGCTGTTTTTT
TRBJ1-1,.,TRBD1,TRBV19,CASSIVGQVNTEAFF,TGTGCCAGTAGTATTGTTGGACAGGTAAACACTGAAGCTTTCTTT
TRBJ2-4,.,TRBD1,TRBV4-1,CASSRGQGDKNIQYF,TGCGCCAGCAGCCGGGGACAGGGGGACAAAAACATTCAGTACTTC
TRBJ1-6,.,.,TRBV9,CASSPLGDSYNSPLHF,TGTGCCAGCAGCCCCCTCGGGGACTCCTATAATTCACCCCTCCACTTT
TRBJ1-3,few,.,TRBV30,CAWKGPSAGNTIYF,TGTGCCTGGAAAGGACCGAGCGCTGGAAACACCATATATTTT
TRBJ1-4,.,.,TRBV6-5,CASSPGFANEKLFF,TGTGCCAGCAGTCCAGGGTTCGCTAATGAAAAACTGTTTTTT
TRBJ1-2,once,.,TRBV20-1,CSAAEGVYTF,TGCAGTGCTGCTGAGGGGGTTTACACCTTC
TRBJ1-2,.,.,TRBV12-3/TRBV12-4,CASSPRANYGYTF,TGTGCCAGCAGTCCCCGGGCCAATTATGGCTACACCTTC
TRBJ1-1,.,.,TRBV6-2/TRBV6-3,CASSPAWNTEAFF,TGTGCCAGCAGCCCCGCGTGGAACACTGAAGCTTTCTTT
TRBJ2-7,few,.,TRBV18,CASSPNRDYEQYF,TGTGCCAGCTCACCCAACCGCGACTACGAGCAGTACTTC
TRBJ2-3,.,.,TRBV4-2,CASSQREDFGTDTQYF,TGTGCCAGCAGCCAAAGGGAAGATTTTGGCACAGATACGCAGTATTTT
TRBJ2-2,.,.,TRBV5-1,CASSGGTANTGELFF,TGCGCCAGCAGCGGAGGGACAGCGAACACCGGGGAGCTGTTTTTT
TRBJ2-4,once,TRBD1,TRBV7-2,CASSSGQVGLAKNIQYF,TGTGCCAGCAGCTCGGGACAGGTGGGGTTGGCCAAAAACATTCAGTACTTC
TRBJ1-5,.,.,TRBV6-5,CASRPGLLNQPQHF,TGTGCCAGCAGGCCGGGACTTCTCAATCAGCCCCAGCATTTT